The next 21 T cell receptor beta chains were all read from a single sample in a study of early T cells in non-severe SARS-CoV-2 infection. TCRdb re-derived calls from the 5' RACE reads in MiXCR, one entry per CDR3 protein. The sample includes tens of thousands of distinct CDR3 sequences, less than 15% of them seen just once. The specimen was whole blood. These receptors all stem from an adult who was a healthcare worker with PCR-confirmed SARS-CoV-2 infection or an uninfected control (not recorded which).

This clonotype was observed a handful of times. Its ends do not fully match the called genes, so a read error is possible. The chain recombines TRBV7-7 with TRBJ2-1; 9 bases line up with TRBD2. This CDR3 has 15 amino acids. CDR1 SSHAT and CDR2 FNYEAQ come from the germline V gene (reference sequence). The CDR3 DNA is TGTGCTAGCAGCTTAGCAGCGGGGGGCCTCGATGAGCAGTTCTTC. Translation gives CASSLAAGGLDEQFF.

The CDR3 loop reads CAISVQQDTQYF. Here the CDR3 DNA reads TGTGCCATCAGTGTCCAGCAGGATACGCAGTATTTT. The chain is built from TRBV10-3 and TRBJ2-3; D not certain. Germline-derived CDR1 and CDR2 are ENHRY and SYGVKD. Trimming shortened V by 4 bases and J by 6 bases, and 8 bases separated the two germline ends. The CDR3 totals 12 residues.

V gene TRBV20-1 combines with J gene TRBJ2-7; TRBD1 aligns across 8 bases. The length of the CDR3 is 15 residues. Germline V gene data show CDR1 as DFQATT and CDR2 as SNEGSKA (reference sequence). V gave up 3 bases and J gave up 0 bases; unmatched junction bases: 7. CDR3 sequence reads: CSASSLDRDSYEQYF. The CDR3, as DNA: TGCAGTGCTAGTTCCCTGGACAGGGACTCCTACGAGCAGTACTTC.

This clonotype was picked up many times. The gene calls are TRBV19 and TRBJ1-5; 7 bases align to TRBD1. Trimming took 5 bases from V and 4 from J; bases not matched to a gene: 8. In germline, CDR1 is LNHDA, CDR2 SQIVND (reference sequence). The CDR3 extends over 15 amino acids. CDR3 loop: CASSFDREINQPQHF. DNA of the CDR3: TGTGCCAGTAGTTTTGACAGGGAAATTAATCAGCCCCAGCATTTT.

In this sample, this clonotype turned up a few times. CDR3 in DNA: TGCGCCAGCAGTGAGAGGCTAGCGGGGAATGAGCAGTTCTTC. It encodes CASSERLAGNEQFF. V is TRBV10-1 and J is TRBJ2-1; 9 bases match TRBD2. Germline V gene data show CDR1 as WNHNN and CDR2 as SYGVQD (reference sequence). V gave up 2 bases and J gave up 7 bases; unmatched junction bases: 3. The CDR3 is made up of 14 amino acids.

This clonotype was detected ten times or more. J is TRBJ2-1 and V is TRBV4-1; D not resolved. The CDR3 is 13 amino acids. Germline CDR1 MGHRA, CDR2 YSYEKL. Trimming took 2 bases from V and 6 from J, leaving 8 bases between them. As DNA, the CDR3 is TGCGCCAGCAGCCAAAGAGTTGTCAATGAGCAGTTCTTC. This codes for CASSQRVVNEQFF.

This clonotype has a handful of counts. The J gene is TRBJ2-6, the V gene TRBV7-3; perhaps TRBD2 as D (6 bases). Germline values: CDR1 SGHTA, CDR2 FQGTGA. CDR3 size: 16 residues. Trimming stripped 2 bases from V and 2 bases from J, with 10 bases between. The CDR3 loop is CASSLGDFPGANVLTF. CDR3 bases: TGTGCCAGCAGCTTAGGGGACTTCCCTGGGGCCAACGTCCTGACTTTC.

The chain has TRBV10-3 and TRBJ2-3; D may be TRBD1 (6 bases). Between the trimmed V and J ends, which lost 1 base and 3 bases, there was a span of 8 bases. The CDR3 contains 14 residues. Germline-derived CDR1 and CDR2 are ENHRY and SYGVKD. The CDR3 region is CAISEYTGTDTQYF. The CDR3 nucleotides are TGTGCCATCAGTGAGTACACAGGGACAGATACGCAGTATTTT.

This clonotype came up a few times. V is TRBV6-2 or TRBV6-3 and J is TRBJ2-7; 9 bases match TRBD2. This CDR3 has 15 residues. Germline CDR1 and CDR2: MNHEY and SVGEGT. V gave up 0 bases and J gave up 3 bases; unmatched junction bases: 3. For the CDR3, the DNA is TGTGCCAGCAGTTACTCGTTAGCGGGGGTCTACGAGCAGTACTTC. The encoded protein is CASSYSLAGVYEQYF.

J is TRBJ1-1 and V is TRBV7-9; no firm D call. The CDR3 has 14 residues. Trimming pared 5 bases from V and 3 bases from J, leaving 13 bases between. Germline V CDR1 and CDR2: SEHNR, FQNEAQ (reference sequence). DNA of the CDR3: TGTGCCAGCAGCCCCGACCTTTTGCACACTGAAGCTTTCTTT. This codes for CASSPDLLHTEAFF.

The V gene is TRBV6-5, the J gene TRBJ1-1; 7 bases agree with TRBD1. Trimming removed 6 bases from V and 2 bases from J; junction bases left unmatched: 6. This CDR3 has 14 amino acids. Germline CDR1 is MNHEY and CDR2 is SVGAGI. The CDR3 is CASRKTGENTEAFF. The CDR3 coding sequence is TGTGCCAGCAGAAAAACAGGGGAAAACACTGAAGCTTTCTTT.

This clonotype has only a few counts. The CDR3 protein is CASSRQGPGSGNEQFF. The CDR3 nucleotides are TGTGCCAGCAGTCGACAGGGACCTGGCTCGGGCAATGAGCAGTTCTTC. This chain joins TRBV7-6 and TRBJ2-1; 7 bases align to TRBD1. The CDR3 has 16 residues. Looked up from germline, CDR1 is SGHVS and CDR2 is FNYEAQ. V shed 6 bases and J 6 bases; nucleotides not matched to a gene: 14. The whole variable domain, remainder taken from reference TRBV7-6 and TRBJ2-1, is GAGVSQSPRYKVTKRGQDVALRCDPISGHVSLYWYRQALGQGPEFLTYFNYEAQQDKSGLPNDRFSAERPEGSISTLTIQRTEQRDSAMYRCASSRQGPGSGNEQFFGPGTRLTVL.

Many counts were recorded for this clonotype. This chain links TRBV19 with TRBJ1-2; possibly TRBD1 for D (6 bases). The V and J ends lost 7 bases and 4 bases respectively, with 19 bases between them. This CDR3 has 15 residues. CDR1 and CDR2 from the germline V gene are LNHDA and SQIVND (reference sequence). CDR3 loop: CASIPSAGDFYGYTF. As DNA, the CDR3 is TGTGCCAGTATCCCGTCGGCAGGGGATTTCTATGGCTACACCTTC.

This clonotype was observed many times. A much more abundant neighbour one base away suggests this may be a read error. The genes are TRBV5-4 and TRBJ2-6; TRBD1 might be the D (5 bases). The CDR3 has 13 amino acids. Germline lookup yields CDR1 SGHNT and CDR2 YYREEE (reference sequence). The CDR3 nucleotides read TGTGCCAGCAGCCTCTCTGGGGCCAACGTCCTGATTTTC. Translated: CASSLSGANVLIF.

This clonotype is medium-sized (0.01 to 0.1%). CDR3 DNA sequence: TGCAGTGCTAAAAAGGGGGACACTGAAGCTTTCTTT. It translates to CSAKKGDTEAFF. The chain has TRBV20-1 and TRBJ1-1; the D gene is possibly TRBD1 (6 bases). Trimming stripped 4 bases from V and 3 bases from J, with 9 bases between. CDR1 and CDR2 (germline): DFQATT, SNEGSKA (reference sequence). The CDR3 consists of 12 residues.

This clonotype was recorded a few times. The chain employs TRBV28 and TRBJ1-2, with unresolved D. V lost 2 bases and J 4 bases, leaving 5 bases between the germline ends. Germline values: CDR1 MDHEN, CDR2 SYDVKM. The CDR3 has 12 amino acids. The CDR3 protein is CASSLPVYGYTF. The CDR3 region has the DNA TGTGCCAGCAGTTTACCGGTCTATGGCTACACCTTC.

This clonotype was detected ten times or more. The chain employs TRBV29-1 and TRBJ1-1, with a weak D call TRBD1 (6 bases). V shed 6 bases and J shed 5 bases, with 16 bases lying between them. Germline lookup yields CDR1 SQVTM and CDR2 ANQGSEA. CDR3 size: 13 residues. The CDR3 coding sequence is TGCAGCGTACTCCAGGGGTTCGGAACTGAAGCTTTCTTT. Translating it yields CSVLQGFGTEAFF.

The J gene is TRBJ1-2, the V gene TRBV4-1; TRBD1 might be the D (5 bases). The CDR3 consists of 15 residues. Germline V lookup: CDR1 MGHRA, CDR2 YSYEKL. Trimming took off 0 bases at V and 2 bases at J, with 10 bases between the two ends. Written as DNA, the CDR3 is TGCGCCAGCAGCCAAGACGTTCCAGGGAACTATGGCTACACCTTC. It specifies CASSQDVPGNYGYTF.

V gene TRBV3-1 combines with J gene TRBJ1-1; D unclear. Germline V gene sequence: CDR1 LGHDT, CDR2 YNNKEL (reference sequence). The length of the CDR3 is 14 residues. Trimming pared 4 bases from V and 1 base from J, leaving 10 bases between. The CDR3 loop is CASSPVWGNTEAFF. The DNA of the CDR3 is TGTGCCAGCAGCCCTGTCTGGGGGAACACTGAAGCTTTCTTT.

This clonotype was seen at least ten times. The chain recombines TRBV4-1 with TRBJ1-4; tentatively, D is TRBD1 (6 bases). V was shortened by 0 bases and J by 8 bases, with 16 bases between the two germline ends. This CDR3 comprises 16 residues. Looked up from germline, CDR1 is MGHRA and CDR2 is YSYEKL. CDR3 bases: TGCGCCAGCAGCCAAGATGGTAGCAGGGGTGGGGAAAAACTGTTTTTT. This gives the protein CASSQDGSRGGEKLFF.

In its sample, this clonotype was seen many times. This chain connects TRBV5-5 to TRBJ2-7, with TRBD1 matching over 7 bases. V lost 0 bases, J lost 1 base, and 4 bases stayed unmatched. This CDR3 contains 15 residues. CDR1 and CDR2 (germline): SGHKS, YYEKEE (reference sequence). The CDR3 DNA sequence: TGTGCCAGCAGCTTGGTCGCAGGGGGTTCCTACGAGCAGTACTTC. It is translated as CASSLVAGGSYEQYF.